One sample yielded the 22 T cell receptor beta chains listed below, sequenced in a study of CD8+ T cells in alopecia areata. The treatment: oral pan-JAK inhibitor, 5-10 mg twice daily. Extracted from the samples, RNA was reverse transcribed into cDNA to serve as the sequencing template. Sequenced by immunoSEQ multiplex PCR; TCRdb stores in-frame clones only, minus some. The sample shows 150,000 to 200,000 clones, around 49% of them seen only once. This specimen consisted of CD8+ T cells sorted from blood, obtained between weeks 51 and 52, from a patient treated with tofacitinib. All receptors come from a human donor with alopecia areata.

The CDR3, as DNA: TGTGCTAGTGGTTTGGGTCTTTGGAGCGGCCTTCTGACAGATACGCAGTATTTT. Encoded protein: CASGLGLWSGLLTDTQYF. This chain links TRBV12-5 with TRBJ2-3, with a possible D match to TRBD2 (5 bases). The V end lost 1 base, the J end lost 3 bases, and 20 bases lay between the germline ends. CDR3 length: 18 amino acids. Germline values: CDR1 LGHNT, CDR2 FRNRAP.

The chain couples TRBV15 to TRBJ2-7, with 8 positions matching TRBD2. After removal of 0 bases from V and 3 bases from J, the junction contained 1 base not matched to a gene. The CDR3 sequence is 14 residues long. CDR1 is LNHNV and CDR2 is YYDKDF in the germline V gene (reference sequence). As DNA, the CDR3 is TGTGCCACCAGCAGAGATAGCGGGGTCTACGAGCAGTACTTC. This sequence encodes CATSRDSGVYEQYF.

The chain recombines TRBV27 with TRBJ2-7; TRBD2 agrees at 8 bases. After removal of 6 bases from V and 5 bases from J, the junction contained 9 bases not matched to a gene. The CDR3 is made up of 14 amino acids. The germline V gene has CDR1 MNHEY and CDR2 SMNVEV (reference sequence). CDR3 loop: CASSAGGGEHEQYF. The CDR3 nucleotides are TGTGCCAGCAGCGCGGGAGGAGGGGAGCACGAGCAGTACTTC.

The chain recombines TRBV4-1 with TRBJ1-6; D unclear. Germline assignment: CDR1 MGHRA and CDR2 YSYEKL. The V end lost 1 base, the J end lost 4 bases, and 11 bases lay between the germline ends. CDR3 length: 16 amino acids. The chain's CDR3 is CASSQVVGMYNSPLHF. As DNA, the CDR3 is TGCGCCAGCAGCCAAGTGGTGGGGATGTATAATTCACCCCTCCACTTT.

This chain links TRBV5-4 with TRBJ2-1; D is perhaps TRBD1 (5 bases). Germline V lookup: CDR1 SGHNT, CDR2 YYREEE (reference sequence). Deletions cut 3 bases from V and 14 bases from J, with 18 bases between. The CDR3 contains 13 residues. The CDR3 protein is CASSWTLQGEEFF. The CDR3 DNA reads as TGTGCCAGCAGCTGGACGCTCCAGGGCGAGGAGTTCTTC.

This clone was observed once. The CDR3 DNA is TGTGCCAGCAGTGTGTCCCGACAATCTCCGAACACCGGGGAGCTGTTTTTT. It yields the protein CASSVSRQSPNTGELFF. The chain is built from TRBV2 and TRBJ2-2; D remains unclear. CDR1 is SNHLY and CDR2 is FYNNEI in the germline V gene. Trimming cost V 4 bases and J 0 bases, with 15 bases left between them. The CDR3 is 17 residues long.

The chain recombines TRBV27 with TRBJ2-2, with D possibly being TRBD2 (5 bases). There are 14 residues in the CDR3. V dropped 2 bases and J dropped 7 bases, with 11 bases sitting between them. The germline V gene encodes CDR1 MNHEY and CDR2 SMNVEV (reference sequence). CDR3 protein: CASSLGFRGGELFF. The CDR3 bases are TGTGCCAGCAGTTTAGGATTTCGGGGCGGGGAGCTGTTTTTT.

This clone has a handful of counts. The chain is built from TRBV29-1 and TRBJ2-3; 7 bases map to TRBD1. The CDR3 runs 16 residues. From germline, CDR1 is SQVTM and CDR2 ANQGSEA. The J segment lost 2 bases and the V segment lost 0 bases, leaving 8 bases of the junction unmatched. This chain's CDR3 is CSVEDPVGGHTDTQYF. The CDR3 bases are TGCAGCGTTGAAGATCCGGTAGGGGGCCACACAGATACGCAGTATTTT.

Comment on this clone: The junction and the germline gene differ at one end; a read error may be behind it. V and J are TRBV6-1 and TRBJ2-5, with D unclear. The CDR3 totals 12 residues. Germline V gene sequence: CDR1 MNHNS, CDR2 SASEGT. The CDR3 loop is CASSPSQGTQYF. CDR3 DNA: TGTGCCAGCAGTCCAAGCCAAGGGACCCAGTACTTC.

The V and J genes are TRBV5-6 and TRBJ2-5; perhaps TRBD1 as D (6 bases). Germline assignment: CDR1 SGHDT and CDR2 YYEEEE. V was pared by 0 bases and J by 5 bases, with 8 bases between. This CDR3 region has 13 residues. The CDR3: CASSLGTGETQYF. As DNA, the CDR3 is TGTGCCAGCAGCTTGGGTACAGGGGAGACCCAGTACTTC. The variable domain in full, with the rest retrieved from reference TRBV5-6 and TRBJ2-5, is DAGVTQSPTHLIKTRGQQVTLRCSPKSGHDTVSWYQQALGQGPQFIFQYYEEEERQRGNFPDRFSGHQFPNYSSELNVNALLLGDSALYLCASSLGTGETQYFGPGTRLLVL.

By its share, this clone is medium-sized. This same CDR3 is encoded by further DNA sequences in the sample. The rearrangement uses TRBV7-9 and TRBJ2-7; no clear D gene. The CDR3 has 12 residues. V was pared by 1 base and J by 3 bases, with 4 bases between. CDR1 and CDR2 from the germline V gene are SEHNR and FQNEAQ (reference sequence). DNA of the CDR3: TGTGCCAGCAGCTTAGGGGTCTACGAGCAGTACTTC. This sequence encodes CASSLGVYEQYF.

The V gene is TRBV10-3, the J gene TRBJ2-1; 8 bases line up with TRBD2. V lost 8 bases, J lost 1 base, and 7 bases stayed unmatched. The CDR3 is made up of 15 amino acids. In germline, CDR1 is ENHRY, CDR2 SYGVKD. For the CDR3, the DNA is TGTGCCATCCACCGTGGCGGGGGGTCCTACAATGAGCAGTTCTTC. Translation gives CAIHRGGGSYNEQFF.

The chain combines TRBV15 with TRBJ2-4; TRBD1 aligns across 9 bases. Unmatched junction bases numbered 4, after V lost 2 bases and J lost 8 bases. This CDR3 has 14 amino acids. CDR1 and CDR2 from the germline V gene are LNHNV and YYDKDF (reference sequence). CDR3 nucleotides: TGTGCCACCAGCAGAAAACGGACAGGGGACATTCAGTACTTC. Its protein is CATSRKRTGDIQYF.

This clone is a singleton in its sample. The rearrangement links TRBV5-4 to TRBJ1-1, with D possibly matching TRBD1 (6 bases). The V end lost 2 bases, the J end lost 1 base, and 6 bases lay between the germline ends. The CDR3 has 13 residues. Germline V CDR1 and CDR2: SGHNT, YYREEE (reference sequence). The CDR3 DNA follows: TGTGCCAGCAGCTTACAGGGGAACACTGAAGCTTTCTTT. Translated, it gives CASSLQGNTEAFF.

V usage is TRBV29-1 and J usage is TRBJ2-3; 10 positions match TRBD1. Germline CDR1 is SQVTM and CDR2 is ANQGSEA. There are 14 residues in the CDR3. The J segment lost 6 bases and the V segment lost 1 base, leaving 4 bases of the junction unmatched. The CDR3 reads CSVEGRQGADTQYF. CDR3 in DNA: TGCAGCGTTGAAGGTAGACAGGGGGCTGATACGCAGTATTTT.

V usage is TRBV19 and J usage is TRBJ1-2; 7 bases are shared with TRBD1. The CDR3 covers 16 residues. Germline CDR1 LNHDA, CDR2 SQIVND (reference sequence). The trim removed 7 bases at V and 4 bases at J, leaving 15 bases unmatched. CDR3 nucleotide sequence: TGTGCCAGTACCGGGGACAGCCCTCTAGGGGTCTATGGCTACACCTTC. This translates into CASTGDSPLGVYGYTF.

This clone was picked up a small number of times. V and J are TRBV15 and TRBJ2-3; maybe TRBD1 (5 bases). The germline CDR1 and CDR2 sequences are LNHNV and YYDKDF (reference sequence). CDR3 length: 14 residues. The V end was cut by 4 bases, the J end by 4 bases, with 12 bases between. CDR3 DNA sequence: TGTGCCACCAGCATAGTGCAGGGTCCAGATACGCAGTATTTT. This translates into CATSIVQGPDTQYF.

This chain links TRBV9 with TRBJ1-6; TRBD1 matches at 9 bases. The CDR3 consists of 15 residues. CDR1 SGDLS and CDR2 YYNGEE come from the germline V gene. V lost 7 bases to trimming and J lost 7 bases; unmatched junction nucleotides: 9. The CDR3: CASARTGVGNSPLHF. CDR3 DNA sequence: TGTGCCAGCGCCAGGACAGGGGTAGGCAATTCACCCCTCCACTTT.

In this sample, this clone turned up a few times. This rearrangement joins TRBV5-6 to TRBJ2-1, with 7 bases lining up with TRBD1. V lost 0 bases to trimming and J lost 8 bases; unmatched junction nucleotides: 5. The CDR3 totals 14 residues. Germline CDR1 reads SGHDT; CDR2 reads YYEEEE. DNA of the CDR3: TGTGCCAGCAGCTTGGAGGGGGCAGGGGATGAGCAGTTCTTC. Translated, it gives CASSLEGAGDEQFF.

This clone has more than one count but fewer than ten. The chain recombines TRBV25-1 with TRBJ2-3; D gene ambiguous. The CDR3 runs 12 residues. Trimming shortened V by 8 bases and J by 6 bases, and 12 bases separated the two germline ends. Germline CDR1 and CDR2: MGHDK and SYGVNS. CDR3 DNA sequence: TGTGCCAGCGCCGGGCAGGCGGATACGCAGTATTTT. Encoded protein: CASAGQADTQYF. Full variable domain (rest looked up from reference TRBV25-1 and TRBJ2-3): EADIYQTPRYLVIGTGKKITLECSQTMGHDKMYWYQQDPGMELHLIHYSYGVNSTEKGDLSSESTVSRIRTEHFPLTLESARPSHTSQYLCASAGQADTQYFGPGTRLTVL.

This clone was counted only a few times. J is TRBJ1-6 and V is TRBV6-6; 7 nucleotides line up with TRBD1. Looked up from germline, CDR1 is MNHNY and CDR2 is SVGAGI (reference sequence). The CDR3 covers 15 residues. V was pared by 7 bases and J by 8 bases, with 11 bases of the junction left unmatched. The CDR3 DNA follows: TGTGCCAGCACCCATAGACAGGGAAGTGATTCACCCCTCCACTTT. It yields the protein CASTHRQGSDSPLHF.

The V and J genes are TRBV7-9 and TRBJ2-3; D perhaps matches TRBD2 (7 bases). CDR3 length equals 16 residues. Germline V CDR1 and CDR2: SEHNR, FQNEAQ (reference sequence). V dropped 1 base and J dropped 4 bases, with 15 bases sitting between them. In DNA, the CDR3 is TGTGCCAGCAGCTTAGGGCCCGGGGGGCACCCAGATACGCAGTATTTT. This translates into CASSLGPGGHPDTQYF.